Described below is a single TCR beta chain sequence and its context. This clone has just one count. Its cognate antigen has yet to be identified. No much larger clone is present one base from it, and per-base qualities are unavailable. The CDR1 and CDR2 encoded by the germline V gene are SGHDT and YYEEEE. The CDR3 covers 14 residues, taking in both the cysteine and the phenylalanine. The sequence is cut down to CDR3 DNA, 42 bases in frame from base 1. At the junction V is shortened by 0 bases and J by 0 bases, with 6 bases in between. The sample comes from a study of cytomegalovirus exposure and HLA in healthy donors (dated by TCRdb to about 2017). With regard to the full study: In an earlier analysis of under 750 of the donors, 250 to 350 Gb of sequence data and 90 million to 120 million unique TCR beta sequences from approximately 180 million T cells were reported. An early release that covered approximately 600 HLA-typed donors contained approximately 300 gigabases of sequencing data and around 85 million unique TCR sequences. Among the roughly 380 genotyped donors, 81% belonged to the genetic ancestry cluster associated with self-reported Caucasian donors. The study aimed to test whether signatures of past pathogen exposure could be identified by cataloging public T cell receptors. The study used immunosequencing to profile the T cell repertoires of approximately 630 subjects and linked those repertoires to cytomegalovirus serostatus. Along with the approximately 620-subject first cohort, a separate validation cohort of some 130 different subjects was used. To predict cytomegalovirus infection status, the study brought together high-throughput TCR immunosequencing, statistical association of individual TCRs with disease status, and machine learning. A later analysis re-analyzed previously published TCR beta repertoires from several hundred donors and added high-resolution HLA genotyping to study TCR occurrence patterns. The later analysis used no new phenotypic data to find candidate immune exposures, relying instead on TCR beta sequences and their occurrence across donors. An earlier analysis of 587 of the donors applied high-throughput TCR beta sequencing to assess whether each TCR beta V gene segment acted as functional or pseudogenic. Donor age, sex, ethnicity and CMV serostatus were compiled together with the repertoire data. A later genetic analysis took genome-wide SNP genotypes for about 55% of the roughly 700 donors and used that subset as a discovery cohort. All discovery cohort repertoires had been generated using a single sequencing platform. HLA typing covered class I and class II loci at four-digit resolution. Typing coverage varied by locus: roughly 620-640 donors for A, B, C, DRB1 and DQB1; roughly 510 for DQA1; around 610 for DPA1; roughly 470 for DPB1. Roughly five DR-DQ haplotypes were handled as single units for association and clustering because linkage in the cohort was strong. Among about 400 genotyped donors of the cohort, an average of approximately 240,000 unique TCR beta nucleotide sequences was sequenced per donor, of which approximately 19% were non-productive. Paper-wide results and their limitations: When HLA alleles, especially DR and DQ, strongly co-occurred, attributing TCR associations to individual alleles was difficult. Some IMGT-functional V segments, including TRBV6-2 and TRBV6-3, could not be told apart with the 87-base-pair reads, so those segments were excluded. Cytomegalovirus status was reported to be diagnosed by the classifier with high specificity and sensitivity in both the original and validation cohorts. Compared with the approximately 700-donor mean, donors in an Asian-associated ancestry cluster had fewer N-insertions in productive TCRs, according to a later genetic analysis. According to a later analysis, most CMV-associated TCR beta chains appeared to be HLA-restricted, and the HLA associations seemed to be driven largely by CMV exposure. According to a later analysis, TCR association rates differed among HLA loci, with DRB1 alleles showing the most associated TCRs and HLA-C alleles showing the fewest. Most TCR sequences were seen in very few donors, while some public TCRs were found in many individuals. The cohort was sequenced for TCR beta chains only, and without alpha or paired-chain data the features that could be detected were limited. Roughly uniform sequencing depth across donors was assumed in presence/absence analyses, although this assumption may not hold. An association between a missense DCLRE1C variant and V-gene and J-gene trimming of TCR beta chains was found in a later genetic analysis and replicated in an independent cohort. A further reported finding was that TCR beta sequences accurately predicted the HLA-A and HLA-B alleles for most subjects in the first cohort. The only immune exposure information available for the cohort was CMV serostatus. Because counts were too low, around 17 rarely observed V segments, including chromosome 9 orphons, were left out of the earlier analysis of some 600 of the donors. Because some donors lacked HLA typing at each locus, the association tests relied only on the typed subset. In an earlier analysis of 587 of the donors, most TCR beta V segments appeared in productive rearrangements about 87% or about 30% of the time, broadly matching IMGT annotations. The sequencing pipeline was judged likely to have produced a cluster of highly shared sequence variants as a technical artifact. A few of the identified cytomegalovirus-associated TCR beta chains were confirmed in vitro to be specific for cytomegalovirus antigens. It was suggested by the authors that the approach could potentially be generalized to other disease states and immunological phenotypes. In a later analysis, about 16,000 TCR beta sequences were associated with specific HLA alleles at a false discovery rate of 0.05. Correlated functional status among segregating V segments might be attributable to linkage disequilibrium, but an unknown experimental factor could not be ruled out. The study listed 164 TCR beta chains as associated with cytomegalovirus. In a later analysis, several top co-occurrence clusters were reported to appear linked to parvovirus B19, influenza, CMV and Epstein-Barr virus. In a later analysis, HLA-associated TCR beta chains showed more clonal expansion and lower generation probabilities than non-associated chains that were equally common.

The library came from the immunoSEQ multiplex PCR assay. A mixture of 60 forward primers for TCR Vbeta segments and 13 reverse primers for TCR Jbeta segments was used in the multiplex PCR. A multiplex PCR assay on genomic DNA amplified the CDR3 region of rearranged TCR beta genes. On the Illumina HiSeq System, the amplified TCR beta libraries were sequenced as 87-base-pair reads. Concerning the study's data processing: A later analysis counted around 72 million unique TCR beta chains across the 650 to 700 repertoires, and around 9.9 million of these chains were shared by at least two donors. To remove PCR and sequencing errors, raw reads were error-corrected and collapsed into unique sequences using a nearest-neighbor algorithm that merged closely related sequences. To assign V, D and J gene segments, CDR3 sequences were aligned to IMGT reference sequences. For a sequence to be retained, at least a six-nucleotide match to both a V gene segment and a J gene segment was required. Rearrangements were classified as productive when the CDR3 lacked stop codons and remained in frame with V and J, and all other rearrangements were classified as non-productive. CDR3 was defined according to IMGT convention as the region running from the second conserved V-encoded cysteine to the conserved J-encoded phenylalanine. The earlier analysis of some 550 of the donors excluded any sequence lacking an unambiguous match to a single V gene segment. An earlier analysis of about 590 of the donors classified V segments as functional when productive rearrangements were above 56.7% and as segregating when the standard deviation between donors was above 5%. To diagnose cytomegalovirus status from the catalog of TCR beta chain sequences, a statistical classification framework was built. A later analysis assigned V and J genes by comparing TCR nucleotide sequences with IMGT/GENE-DB human TR gene sequences. In a later analysis, CDR3 sequences and most-parsimonious VDJ recombination scenarios were assigned using the TCRdist pipeline. In a later analysis, each TCR beta chain was defined by its CDR3 amino acid sequence together with its V-gene family, and reads without a unique V-gene family were excluded. In a later analysis, 450 to 600 highly shared, low-generation-probability nucleotide sequences were removed to address suspected cross-contamination and a sequencing artifact. In a later analysis, a clonal expansion index for each public chain was calculated from normalized within-repertoire ranks of inferred template counts. In a later analysis, generation probabilities were computed with a VDJ recombination model fitted to out-of-frame rearrangements, and the resulting probabilities were checked against IGoR. In a later analysis, hypergeometric tests were used to score TCR-TCR, TCR-HLA and TCR-CMV co-occurrence, with a repertoire-size bias correction applied to TCR pairs. False discovery rates were estimated in a later analysis by permuting HLA or CMV assignments 20 times. In a later analysis, co-occurring TCRs were grouped using DBSCAN, and TCRdist sequence similarity was added for clustering within HLA-allele-positive subsets. Co-occurrence clustering excluded repertoires with fewer than 30,000 or more than 120,000 public chains, plus five with anomalous nucleotide sharing. TCRdb stores this immuneACCESS table with in-frame sequences only. Part of the clones is absent; in the studies checked, under half of the shortfall reflects unresolved V genes, and no reason is known for the rest. From that table come the V and J calls and clone size; the DNA was used to work out D and trimming. For this sample the table gives fewer than 250,000 clones, of which roughly 80% were detected only once. The top ten constitute 0.35% to 0.5% of the sample.

In total, roughly 670 healthy bone marrow donors made up the cohort. Cohort members were all nominally healthy when sampled, although unrecorded immune exposures were likely present. The donor was CMV seropositive and was included in the group of some 290 seropositive cohort members. Each donor provided a peripheral blood sample, and peripheral blood mononuclear cells were used for TCR beta sequencing. Genomic DNA was extracted from the blood cell samples with the Qiagen DNeasy Blood Extraction Kit. Sequencing input: PBMCs. The TCR sequence derives from a male donor in good health and CMV-seropositive. Rearrangement joined TRBV5-6 to TRBJ1-2, with the D gene not clear enough to name. The encoded CDR3 is CASSLGSANYGYTF. The DNA sequence is TGTGCCAGCAGCTTGGGGAGTGCTAACTATGGCTACACCTTC. Where the CDR3 stops, the reference TRBV5-6 and TRBJ1-2 genes take over; the full variable domain is DAGVTQSPTHLIKTRGQQVTLRCSPKSGHDTVSWYQQALGQGPQFIFQYYEEEERQRGNFPDRFSGHQFPNYSSELNVNALLLGDSALYLCASSLGSANYGYTFGSGTRLTVV.